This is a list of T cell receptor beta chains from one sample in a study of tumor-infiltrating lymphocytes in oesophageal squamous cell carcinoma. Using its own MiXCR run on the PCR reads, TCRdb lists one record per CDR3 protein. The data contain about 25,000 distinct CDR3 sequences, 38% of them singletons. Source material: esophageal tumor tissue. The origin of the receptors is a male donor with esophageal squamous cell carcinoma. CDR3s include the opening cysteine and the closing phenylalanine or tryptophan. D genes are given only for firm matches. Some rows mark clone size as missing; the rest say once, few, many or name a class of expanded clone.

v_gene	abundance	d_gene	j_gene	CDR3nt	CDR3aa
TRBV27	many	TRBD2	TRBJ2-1	TGTGCCAGCAGTTTTATAGGCGGGGGGGCCAATGAGCAGTTCTTC	CASSFIGGGANEQFF
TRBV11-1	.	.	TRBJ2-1	TGTGCCAGCAGCTGGGACGACGTAACCTACAATGAGCAGTTCTTC	CASSWDDVTYNEQFF
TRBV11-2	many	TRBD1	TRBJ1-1	TGTGCCAGCAGCCCTCGGACAGGCGGCACTGAAGCTTTCTTT	CASSPRTGGTEAFF
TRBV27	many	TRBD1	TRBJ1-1	TGTGCCAGCAGTCCCAATACAGGGGGCACTGAAGCTTTCTTT	CASSPNTGGTEAFF
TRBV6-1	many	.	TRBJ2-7	TGTGCCAGCAGTTCCTTCAGGGGACCCTCCTACGAGCAGTACTTC	CASSSFRGPSYEQYF
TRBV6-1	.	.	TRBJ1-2	TGTGCCAGCAGGGGGGACAACTATGGCTACACCTTC	CASRGDNYGYTF
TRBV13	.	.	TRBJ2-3	TGTGCCAGCAGCTGGGCAGGTGGGCGGGGGCTCCGACCACAGATACATACGCAGTATTTT	CASSWAGGRGLRPQIHTQYF
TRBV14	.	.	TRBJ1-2	TGTGCCAGCAGCCAAGCTAACCTTGGACCCTACACCTTC	CASSQANLGPYTF
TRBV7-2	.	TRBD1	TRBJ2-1	TGTGCCAGCAGCTTAGCACGGACAGGCCAGAGCGATGAGCAGTTCTTC	CASSLARTGQSDEQFF
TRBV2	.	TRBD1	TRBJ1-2	TGTGCCAGCAGGAAGGACAGGGGGGCCCTTAGAAATGGCTACACCTTC	CASRKDRGALRNGYTF
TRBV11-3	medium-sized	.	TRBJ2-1	TGTGCCAGCAGCCCCCCTAAACTAGCTGGGTCCAATGAGCAGTTCTTC	CASSPPKLAGSNEQFF
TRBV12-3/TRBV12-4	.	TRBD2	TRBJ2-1	TGTGCCAGCACTACCGGGACTAGCTATGAGCAGTTCTTC	CASTTGTSYEQFF
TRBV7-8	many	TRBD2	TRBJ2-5	TGTGCCAGCAGCTTGGATCGACTAGCGGGGGGGCCCGAGACCCAGTACTTC	CASSLDRLAGGPETQYF
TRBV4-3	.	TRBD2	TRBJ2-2	TGCGCCAGCAGCCAAGAGGCTGGCCTAGCGGGCAGGGTTGGGAGTCCCGGGGAGCTGTTTTTT	CASSQEAGLAGRVGSPGELFF
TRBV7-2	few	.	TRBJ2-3	TGTGCCAGCAGCGAAACCGGGACCGCAGTCCATACGCAGTATTTT	CASSETGTAVHTQYF
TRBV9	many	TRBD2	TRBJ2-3	TGTGCCAGCAGCATTACCGGGACTAGCGGGTTAACAGATACGCAGTATTTT	CASSITGTSGLTDTQYF
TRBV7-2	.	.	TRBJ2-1	TGTGCCAGCAGGCGGGCGCTATACAATGAGCAGTTCTTC	CASRRALYNEQFF
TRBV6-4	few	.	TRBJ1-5	TGTGCCAGCAGCCAAAAAAACACCCGGGGACTCAACAGCAATCAGCCCCAGCATTTT	CASSQKNTRGLNSNQPQHF
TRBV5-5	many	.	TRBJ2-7	TGTGCCAGCCATGACGTGGAGAGTTACGAGCAGTACTTC	CASHDVESYEQYF
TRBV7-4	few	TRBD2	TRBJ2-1	TGTGCCAGCAGAGGGACTAGCGGGAAGGGGAACTCCTACAATGAGCAGTTCTTC	CASRGTSGKGNSYNEQFF
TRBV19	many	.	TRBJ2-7	TGTGCCAGTAGTATAGGGCAGGGTGGACCCTACGAGCAGTACTTC	CASSIGQGGPYEQYF
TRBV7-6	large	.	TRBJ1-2	TGTGCCAGCAGGGTAGACTACTATGGCTACACCTTC	CASRVDYYGYTF
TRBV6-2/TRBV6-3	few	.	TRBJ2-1	TGTGCCAGCAGTTACTCTCTCCGTAATGAGCAGTTCTTC	CASSYSLRNEQFF
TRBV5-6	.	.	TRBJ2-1	TGTGCCAGCAGCTTGCAAGTGGCCGGAGAGCTGTATTTT	CASSLQVAGELYF
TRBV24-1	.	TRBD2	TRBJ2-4	TGTGCCACCAGTGACGGACTAGCGGGAGAAGGGGGGGCCAAAAACATTCAGTACTTC	CATSDGLAGEGGAKNIQYF
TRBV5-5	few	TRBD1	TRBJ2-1	TGTGCCAGCAGCGGGACAGGGGATGAGCAGTTCTTC	CASSGTGDEQFF
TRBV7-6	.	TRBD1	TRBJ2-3	TGTGCCAGCAGCTTAGAGACAGGGGCAGATACGCAGTATTTT	CASSLETGADTQYF
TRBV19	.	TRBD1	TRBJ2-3	TGTGCCAGTAGTATGGGACAGGGGGAAGCTACGCAGTATTTT	CASSMGQGEATQYF
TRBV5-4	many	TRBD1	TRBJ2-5	TGTGCCAGCAGCGCCGGGACAGGAGAGACCCAGTACTTC	CASSAGTGETQYF
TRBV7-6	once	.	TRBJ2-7	TGTGCCAGCAGCTTAAGCTGGAGGAGCTCCTACGAGCAGTACTTC	CASSLSWRSSYEQYF
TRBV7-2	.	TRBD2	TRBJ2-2	TGTGCCAGCAGCTTGAGGACTAGCGGGGGGAACACCGGGGAGCTGTTTTTT	CASSLRTSGGNTGELFF
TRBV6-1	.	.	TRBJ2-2	TGTGCCAGCAGAACGGGAGAGACCGGGGAGCTGTTTTTT	CASRTGETGELFF
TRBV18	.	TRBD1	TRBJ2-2	TGTGCCAGCTCACCACGAGACAGGGTCGGCACCGGGGAGCTGTTTTTT	CASSPRDRVGTGELFF
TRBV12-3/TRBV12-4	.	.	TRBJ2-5	TGTGCCAGCAGTCCATCTTATGAGACCCAGTACTTC	CASSPSYETQYF
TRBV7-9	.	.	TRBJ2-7	TGTGCCAGCAGCTTAGGTCCGGGAAGCTCCTACGAGCAGTACTTC	CASSLGPGSSYEQYF
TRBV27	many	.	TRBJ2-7	TGTGCCAGCCAACTAGCTAACGAGCAGTACTTC	CASQLANEQYF
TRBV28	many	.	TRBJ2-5	TGTGCCAGCGGAGTAAGCAACCAAGAGACCCAGTACTTC	CASGVSNQETQYF
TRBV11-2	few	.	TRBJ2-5	TGTGCCAGCACCTTAGGGTGGACAGCTCGAGAGACCCAGTACTTC	CASTLGWTARETQYF
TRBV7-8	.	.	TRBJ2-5	TGTGCCAGCAGCCCCGACGGGCGACTACAAGAGACCCAGTACTTC	CASSPDGRLQETQYF
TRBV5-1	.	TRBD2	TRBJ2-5	TGCGCCAGCAGGGGGCTAGCGGGAGGGGCGTACCAAGAGACCCAGTACTTC	CASRGLAGGAYQETQYF
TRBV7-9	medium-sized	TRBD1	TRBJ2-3	TGTGCCAGCAGCTTGGAAAGGACAGGGAGGGATACGCAGTATTTT	CASSLERTGRDTQYF
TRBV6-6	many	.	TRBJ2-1	TGTGCCAGCAGTTACTCGTTTAGGGGGGAGGGTGAGCAGTTCTTC	CASSYSFRGEGEQFF
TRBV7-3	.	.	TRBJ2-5	TGTGCCAGCAGCTTAAATCGAGGGGAGACCCAGTACTTC	CASSLNRGETQYF
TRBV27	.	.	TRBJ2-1	TGTGCCAGCAGGGGAGGGACAGACGGTAGGTACGAGCAGTTCTTC	CASRGGTDGRYEQFF
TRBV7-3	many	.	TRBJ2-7	TGTGCCAGCAGCTCCATACAGATGGATGAGCAGTACTTC	CASSSIQMDEQYF
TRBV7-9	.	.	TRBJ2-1	TGTGCCAGCAGCTTAACAGGACCCTCCTACGAGCAGTTCTTC	CASSLTGPSYEQFF
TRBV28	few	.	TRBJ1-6	TGTGCCAGCAGTTTTCCAGGGCTTAATTCACCCCTCCACTTT	CASSFPGLNSPLHF
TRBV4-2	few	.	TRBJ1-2	TGTGCCAGCAGCCAAGCGAGGGACTATGGCTACACCTTC	CASSQARDYGYTF
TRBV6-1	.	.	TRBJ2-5	TGTGCCAGCAGAGCCGAGGCAGGTTCCTTTGAGACCCAGTACTTC	CASRAEAGSFETQYF
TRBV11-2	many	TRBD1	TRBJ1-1	TGTGCCAGCAGCTCGGGACAGCAGAACACTGAAGCTTTCTTT	CASSSGQQNTEAFF
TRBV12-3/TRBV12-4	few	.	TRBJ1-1	TGTGCCAGCAGTCCACAGGGTGCGAACACTGAAGCTTTCTTT	CASSPQGANTEAFF
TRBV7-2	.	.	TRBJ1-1	TGTGCCAGCAGCTTCACCGACAGGAACACTGAAGCTTTCTTT	CASSFTDRNTEAFF
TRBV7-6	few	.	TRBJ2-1	TGTGCCAGCAGTCCCACTAGCTACGATGAGCAGTTCTTC	CASSPTSYDEQFF
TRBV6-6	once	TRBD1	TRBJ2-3	TGTGCCAGCAGGGACAGGGTTAATTCACCCCTCCACTTC	CASRDRVNSPLHF
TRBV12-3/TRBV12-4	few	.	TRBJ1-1	TGTGCCAGCAGTTTGACGGTGAACACTGAAGCTTTCTTT	CASSLTVNTEAFF
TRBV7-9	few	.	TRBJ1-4	TGTGCCAGCAGCTACCACCAAGCAACTAATGAAAAACTGTTTTTT	CASSYHQATNEKLFF
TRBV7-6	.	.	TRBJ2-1	TGTGCCAGCAGCTTACTCTGGGACTCTGTCTACAATGAGCAGTTCTTC	CASSLLWDSVYNEQFF
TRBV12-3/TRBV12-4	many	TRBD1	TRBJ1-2	TGTGCCAGCAGTTTACCGGGACAGGGGGTCTACGGCTACACCTTC	CASSLPGQGVYGYTF
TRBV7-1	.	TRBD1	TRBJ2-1	TGTGCCAGCAGCCCCAGGTCGGGACAGACGTCCTACAATGAGCAGTTCTTC	CASSPRSGQTSYNEQFF
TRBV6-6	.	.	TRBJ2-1	TGTGCCAGCAGTTACTCGAACAGGGAACCGTCTTATGAGCAGTTCTTC	CASSYSNREPSYEQFF